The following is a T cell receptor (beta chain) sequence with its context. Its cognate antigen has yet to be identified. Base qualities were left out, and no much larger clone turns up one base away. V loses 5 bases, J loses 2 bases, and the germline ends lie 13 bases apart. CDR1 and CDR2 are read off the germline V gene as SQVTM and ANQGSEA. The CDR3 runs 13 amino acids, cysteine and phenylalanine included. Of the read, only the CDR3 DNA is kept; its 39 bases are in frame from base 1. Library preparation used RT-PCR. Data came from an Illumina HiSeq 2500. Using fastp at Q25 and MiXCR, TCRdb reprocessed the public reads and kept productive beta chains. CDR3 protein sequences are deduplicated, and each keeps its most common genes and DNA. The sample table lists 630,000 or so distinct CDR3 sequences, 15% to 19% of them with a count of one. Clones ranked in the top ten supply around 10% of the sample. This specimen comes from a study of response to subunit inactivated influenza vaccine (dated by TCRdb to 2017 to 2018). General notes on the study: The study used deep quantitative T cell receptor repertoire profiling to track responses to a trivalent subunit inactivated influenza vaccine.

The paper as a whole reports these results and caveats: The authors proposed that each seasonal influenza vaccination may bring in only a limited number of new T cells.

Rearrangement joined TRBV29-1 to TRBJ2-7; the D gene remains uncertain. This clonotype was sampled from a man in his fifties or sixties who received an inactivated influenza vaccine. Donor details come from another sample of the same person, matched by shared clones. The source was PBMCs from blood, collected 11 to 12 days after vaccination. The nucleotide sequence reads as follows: TGCAGCGTTTCCGGGCTGGGCACCTACGAGCAGTACTTC. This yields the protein CSVSGLGTYEQYF.